This T cell receptor beta chain originates from a study of T cell responses to AZD1222 COVID-19 vaccine. Notes on this clone: Antigen specificity is unknown.

Overall study findings and caveats: Seropositive AZD1222 recipients at baseline numbered only five to seven. Once two AZD1222 doses were given, Spike-specific TCR breadth and depth went up. Targets within unmutated variant regions were reportedly found for nearly half of spike-specific TCRs.

Sequencing used immunoSEQ multiplex PCR; TCRdb keeps in-frame clones, though not all of them. The sample lists about 110,000 clones, approximately 86% occurring once. Between the trimmed V and J ends, which lost 6 bases and 3 bases, there was a span of 15 bases. This CDR3 region has 14 residues. CDR1 is SGHRS, CDR2 YFSETQ, per germline. The chain uses TRBV5-1 and TRBJ1-1, with D possibly matching TRBD1 (6 bases). The receptor was derived from an adult in good health. The sequenced sample was peripheral blood, obtained on day 0 of AZD1222 vaccination. The CDR3 reads CASTPGARDTEAFF. Written as DNA, the CDR3 is TGCGCCAGCACCCCGGGGGCGCGGGACACTGAAGCTTTCTTT. The full variable domain, completed using reference TRBV5-1 and TRBJ1-1, is KAGVTQTPRYLIKTRGQQVTLSCSPISGHRSVSWYQQTPGQGLQFLFEYFSETQRNKGNFPGRFSGRQFSNSRSEMNVSTLELGDSALYLCASTPGARDTEAFFGQGTRLTVV.